What follows is one T cell receptor (beta chain) and its context. Germline-derived CDR1 and CDR2 are KGHSH and LQKENI. The CDR3 consists of 16 residues. Trimming cost V 3 bases and J 9 bases; bases outside gene matches: 10. This specimen belongs to a study of blood T cell repertoires in COVID-19. Clones were sequenced by immunoSEQ multiplex PCR, and TCRdb holds only the in-frame ones, with some missing. The sample has 250,000 to 400,000 clones; 85% to 90% are singletons. Sequenced sample: peripheral blood. This chain joins TRBV18 and TRBJ2-1; TRBD2 aligns across 11 bases. The source of this sequence is a young woman with COVID-19, enrolled during active disease. The CDR3 nucleotides read TGTGCCAGCTCACCGATAAATCTAGCGGGAGGTCCTGAGCAGTTCTTC. This translates into CASSPINLAGGPEQFF.